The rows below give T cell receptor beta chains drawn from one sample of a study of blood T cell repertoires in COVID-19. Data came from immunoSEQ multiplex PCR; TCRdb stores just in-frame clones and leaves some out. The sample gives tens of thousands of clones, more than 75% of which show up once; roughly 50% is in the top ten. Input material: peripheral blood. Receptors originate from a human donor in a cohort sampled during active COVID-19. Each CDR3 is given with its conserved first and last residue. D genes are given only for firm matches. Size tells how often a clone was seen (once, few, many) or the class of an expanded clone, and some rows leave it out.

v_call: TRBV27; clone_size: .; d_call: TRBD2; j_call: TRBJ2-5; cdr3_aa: CAGSFTAGAQETQYF; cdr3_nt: TGTGCCGGCAGTTTCACGGCGGGAGCCCAAGAGACCCAGTACTTC
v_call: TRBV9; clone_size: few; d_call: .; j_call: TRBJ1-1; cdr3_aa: CASRLQQVNTEAFF; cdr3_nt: TGTGCCAGCAGGCTACAGCAAGTGAACACTGAAGCTTTCTTT
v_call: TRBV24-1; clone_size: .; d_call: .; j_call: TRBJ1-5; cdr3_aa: CATSDPRGGNNQPQHF; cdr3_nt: TGTGCCACCAGTGACCCCCGGGGGGGGAACAATCAGCCCCAGCATTTT
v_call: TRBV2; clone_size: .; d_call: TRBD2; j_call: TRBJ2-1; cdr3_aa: CASSLTGTSGISSYNEQFF; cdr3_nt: TGTGCCAGCAGTTTAACCGGGACTAGCGGAATCAGCTCCTACAATGAGCAGTTCTTC
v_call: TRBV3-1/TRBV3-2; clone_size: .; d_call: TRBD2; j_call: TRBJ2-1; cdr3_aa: CASSQELAGGPYNEQFF; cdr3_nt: TGTGCCAGCAGCCAAGAACTAGCGGGAGGGCCGTACAATGAGCAGTTCTTC
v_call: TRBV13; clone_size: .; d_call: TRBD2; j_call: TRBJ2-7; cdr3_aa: CASSSKTSPSYEQYF; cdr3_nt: TGTGCCAGCAGCTCAAAGACTAGCCCATCCTACGAGCAGTACTTC
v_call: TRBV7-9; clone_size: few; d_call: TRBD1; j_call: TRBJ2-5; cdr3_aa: CASSSGQGWETQYF; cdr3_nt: TGTGCCAGCAGCTCCGGACAGGGGTGGGAGACCCAGTACTTC
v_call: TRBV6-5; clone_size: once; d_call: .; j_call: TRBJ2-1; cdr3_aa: CASRDTGLSNEQFF; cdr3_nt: TGTGCCAGCAGGGATACAGGGTTGTCGAATGAGCAGTTCTTC
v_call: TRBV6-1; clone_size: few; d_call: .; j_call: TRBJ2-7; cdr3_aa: CASSADRKTGGYEQYF; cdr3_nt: TGTGCCAGCAGTGCCGACAGGAAGACGGGGGGTTACGAGCAGTACTTC
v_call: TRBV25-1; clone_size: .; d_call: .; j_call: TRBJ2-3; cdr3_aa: CATVPFGGRGSDTQYF; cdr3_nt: TGTGCTACCGTCCCCTTTGGGGGGCGGGGGTCAGATACGCAGTATTTT
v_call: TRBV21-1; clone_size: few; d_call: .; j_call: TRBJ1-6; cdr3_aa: CASSAGSPLHF; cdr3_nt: TGTGCCAGCAGTGCGGGTTCACCCCTCCACTTT
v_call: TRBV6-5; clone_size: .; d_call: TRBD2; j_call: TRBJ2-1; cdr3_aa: CASMAGGRAYNEQFF; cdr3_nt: TGTGCCAGCATGGCTGGCGGGAGGGCCTACAATGAGCAGTTCTTC
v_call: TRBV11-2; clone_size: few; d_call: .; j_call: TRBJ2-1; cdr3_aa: CASSLSFDNEQFF; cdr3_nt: TGTGCCAGCAGCCTCTCCTTCGACAATGAGCAGTTCTTC
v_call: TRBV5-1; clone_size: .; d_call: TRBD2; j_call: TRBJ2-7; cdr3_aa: CASSLAEKDEQYF; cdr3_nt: TGCGCCAGCAGCCTAGCGGAGAAGGACGAGCAGTACTTC
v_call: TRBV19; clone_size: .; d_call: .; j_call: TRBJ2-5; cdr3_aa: CASSIEGRGQETQYF; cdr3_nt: TGTGCCAGTAGTATCGAGGGCAGGGGCCAAGAGACCCAGTACTTC
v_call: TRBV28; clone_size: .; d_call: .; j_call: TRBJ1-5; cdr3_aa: CASSFGAGPLGPQHF; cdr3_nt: TGTGCCAGCAGTTTCGGCGCAGGGCCTCTGGGGCCCCAGCATTTT
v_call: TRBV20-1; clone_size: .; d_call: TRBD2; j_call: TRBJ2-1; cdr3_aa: CSASDLASGGAGEQFF; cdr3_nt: TGCAGTGCTAGTGACCTGGCCAGCGGGGGGGCCGGTGAGCAGTTCTTC
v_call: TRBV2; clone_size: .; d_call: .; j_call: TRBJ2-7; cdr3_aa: CASSPTRTYEQYF; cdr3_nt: TGTGCCAGCAGTCCGACTAGAACGTACGAGCAGTACTTC
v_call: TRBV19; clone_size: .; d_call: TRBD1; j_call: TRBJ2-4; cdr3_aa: CASSHFPGQGTGNIQYF; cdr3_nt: TGTGCCAGTAGCCATTTTCCGGGACAGGGAACCGGAAACATTCAGTACTTC
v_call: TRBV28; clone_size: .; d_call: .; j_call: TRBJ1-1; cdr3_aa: CASSRGQKLGWNTEAFF; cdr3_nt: TGTGCCAGCAGTCGAGGGCAAAAGCTGGGGTGGAACACTGAAGCTTTCTTT
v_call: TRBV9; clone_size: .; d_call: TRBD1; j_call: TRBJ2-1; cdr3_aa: CASSAGTGNFEQFF; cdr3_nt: TGTGCCAGCAGCGCCGGGACAGGTAACTTTGAGCAGTTCTTC
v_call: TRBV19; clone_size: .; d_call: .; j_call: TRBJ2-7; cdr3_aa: CASRSGDLSYEQYF; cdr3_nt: TGTGCCAGTAGATCAGGGGATCTCTCCTACGAGCAGTACTTC
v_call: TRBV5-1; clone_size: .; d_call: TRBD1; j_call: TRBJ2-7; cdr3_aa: CASSPGTGALDEQYF; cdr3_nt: TGCGCCAGCAGCCCCGGGACAGGGGCACTCGACGAGCAGTACTTC
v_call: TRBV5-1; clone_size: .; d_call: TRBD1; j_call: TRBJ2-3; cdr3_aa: CASSLDRGLSDTQYF; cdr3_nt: TGCGCCAGCAGCCTGGACAGGGGGCTTTCAGATACGCAGTATTTT
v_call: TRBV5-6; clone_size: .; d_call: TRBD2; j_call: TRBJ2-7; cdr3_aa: CASSLGLAREQYF; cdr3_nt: TGTGCCAGCAGCTTAGGACTAGCGCGTGAGCAGTACTTC
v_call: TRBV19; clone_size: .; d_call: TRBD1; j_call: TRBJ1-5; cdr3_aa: CASSTGQGSNQPQHF; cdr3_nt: TGTGCCAGTAGTACTGGACAGGGTAGCAATCAGCCCCAGCATTTT
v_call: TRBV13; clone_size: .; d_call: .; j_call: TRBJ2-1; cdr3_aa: CASSLVSYEQFF; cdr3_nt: TGTGCCAGCAGCTTAGTGTCTTATGAGCAGTTCTTC
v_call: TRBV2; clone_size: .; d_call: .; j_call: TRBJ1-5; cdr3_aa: CASRGEDQPQHF; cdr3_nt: TGTGCCAGCCGGGGGGAAGATCAGCCCCAGCATTTT
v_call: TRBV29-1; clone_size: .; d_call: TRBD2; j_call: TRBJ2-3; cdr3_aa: CSVDSQRGGQSTSTDTQYF; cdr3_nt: TGCAGCGTTGACTCCCAGCGGGGGGGCCAGTCGACTAGCACAGATACGCAGTATTTT
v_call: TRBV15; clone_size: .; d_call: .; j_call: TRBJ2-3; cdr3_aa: CATSRDGLLTDTQYF; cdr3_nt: TGTGCCACCAGCAGAGATGGACTACTCACAGATACGCAGTATTTT
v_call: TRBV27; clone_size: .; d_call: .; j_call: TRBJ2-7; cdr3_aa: CASSRRGGYEQYF; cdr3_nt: TGTGCCAGCAGCCGTAGGGGGGGATACGAGCAGTACTTC
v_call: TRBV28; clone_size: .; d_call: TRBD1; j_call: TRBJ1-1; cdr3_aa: CASIQGRAFF; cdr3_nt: TGTGCCAGCATACAGGGGCGAGCTTTCTTT
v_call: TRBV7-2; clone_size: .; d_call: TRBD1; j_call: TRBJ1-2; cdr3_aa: CASRDRGPMNGYTF; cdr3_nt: TGTGCCAGCCGCGACAGGGGCCCCATGAATGGCTACACCTTC
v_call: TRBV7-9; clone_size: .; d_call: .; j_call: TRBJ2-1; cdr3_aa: CASSFGDGGYNEQFF; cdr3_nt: TGTGCCAGCAGCTTTGGAGACGGAGGTTACAATGAGCAGTTCTTC
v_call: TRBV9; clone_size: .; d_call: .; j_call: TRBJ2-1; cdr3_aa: CASSVDGYSYNEQFF; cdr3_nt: TGTGCCAGCAGCGTAGACGGGTACTCCTACAATGAGCAGTTCTTC
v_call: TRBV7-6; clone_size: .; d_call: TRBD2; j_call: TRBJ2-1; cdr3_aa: CASSLNPGLAGGKNNEQFF; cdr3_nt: TGTGCCAGCAGCTTAAACCCGGGACTAGCGGGAGGGAAGAACAATGAGCAGTTCTTC
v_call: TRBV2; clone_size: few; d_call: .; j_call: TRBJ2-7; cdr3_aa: CASSEGGGRSYEQYF; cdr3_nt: TGTGCCAGCAGTGAAGGGGGGGGCAGGTCCTACGAGCAGTACTTC
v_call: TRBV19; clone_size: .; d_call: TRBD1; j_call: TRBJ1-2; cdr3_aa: CASSATGVSYGYTF; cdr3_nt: TGTGCCAGTAGCGCCACAGGGGTTTCCTATGGCTACACCTTC
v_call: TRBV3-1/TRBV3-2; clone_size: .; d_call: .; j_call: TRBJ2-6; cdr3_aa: CASSPSLGGAGANVLTF; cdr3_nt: TGTGCCAGCAGCCCCTCTCTCGGGGGAGCCGGGGCCAACGTCCTGACTTTC
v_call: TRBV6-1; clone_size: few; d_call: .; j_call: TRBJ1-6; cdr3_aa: CASSEVSGGSPLHF; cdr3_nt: TGTGCCAGCAGTGAAGTTTCAGGTGGATCACCCCTCCACTTT
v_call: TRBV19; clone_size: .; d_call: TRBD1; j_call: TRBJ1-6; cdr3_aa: CASSTAWTGARNSPLHF; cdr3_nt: TGTGCCAGTAGTACCGCTTGGACAGGGGCGCGGAATTCACCCCTCCACTTT
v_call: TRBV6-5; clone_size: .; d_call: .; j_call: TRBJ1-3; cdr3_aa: CASTRDSSAGNTIYF; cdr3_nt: TGTGCCAGCACCAGGGACTCATCGGCGGGAAACACCATATATTTT
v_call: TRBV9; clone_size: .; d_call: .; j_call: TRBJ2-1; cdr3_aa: CASSATIPPNEQFF; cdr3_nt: TGTGCCAGCAGCGCAACTATTCCGCCCAATGAGCAGTTCTTC
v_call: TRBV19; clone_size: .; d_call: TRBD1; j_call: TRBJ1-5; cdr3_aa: CASSIEGTGRGPQHF; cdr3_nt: TGTGCCAGTAGTATAGAGGGGACAGGCAGGGGGCCCCAGCATTTT